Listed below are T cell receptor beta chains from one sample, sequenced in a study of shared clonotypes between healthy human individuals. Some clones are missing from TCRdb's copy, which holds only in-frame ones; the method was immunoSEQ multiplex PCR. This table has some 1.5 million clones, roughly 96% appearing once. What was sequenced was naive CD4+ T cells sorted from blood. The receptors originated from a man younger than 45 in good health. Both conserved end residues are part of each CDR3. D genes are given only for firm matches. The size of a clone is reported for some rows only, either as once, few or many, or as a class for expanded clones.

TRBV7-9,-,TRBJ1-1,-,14,TGTGCCAGCAGCTTACTGACCCTGAACACTGAAGCTTTCTTT,CASSLLTLNTEAFF
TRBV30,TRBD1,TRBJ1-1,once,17,TGTGCCTGGAGTAGATCGGCAGGGGGCTATCGGGGCACTGAAGCTTTCTTT,CAWSRSAGGYRGTEAFF
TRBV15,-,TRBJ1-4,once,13,TGTGCCACCAGCAGAGCCGCCAATGAAAAACTGTTTTTT,CATSRAANEKLFF
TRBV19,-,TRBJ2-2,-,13,TGTGCCAGTAGCTCCCTAGGAGGAGGGGAGCTGTTTTTT,CASSSLGGGELFF
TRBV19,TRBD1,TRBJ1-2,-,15,TGTGCCAGTACCCCGCCCACCGGACAGGGGATACGGTACACCTTC,CASTPPTGQGIRYTF
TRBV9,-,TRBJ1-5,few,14,TGTGCCAGCAGCGCCGGGACGGTAAATCAGCCCCAGCATTTT,CASSAGTVNQPQHF
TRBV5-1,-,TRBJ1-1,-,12,TGCGCCAGCAGCCTCGGGAGCACTGAAGCTTTCTTT,CASSLGSTEAFF
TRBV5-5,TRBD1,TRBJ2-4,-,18,TGTGCCAGCAGGCCAGCCGGGACAGGGGTTGTGGCCAAAAACATTCAGTACTTC,CASRPAGTGVVAKNIQYF
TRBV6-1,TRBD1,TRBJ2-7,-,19,TGTGCCAGCAGTGAAGCCCGCAGGGGGCTGCTGTATTCCTCCTACGAGCAGTACTTC,CASSEARRGLLYSSYEQYF
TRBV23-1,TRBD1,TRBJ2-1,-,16,TGCGCCAGCAGTCACCCGCTGGGACAGGCCTACAATGAGCAGTTCTTC,CASSHPLGQAYNEQFF
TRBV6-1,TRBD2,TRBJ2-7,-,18,TGTGCCAGCAGTGTAAATAGTGTTGGGTCCGGGAGGTTCAACGAGCAGTACTTC,CASSVNSVGSGRFNEQYF
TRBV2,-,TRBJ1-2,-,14,TGTGCCAGCAGCCAAAGTGAGGGTGCCTATGGCTACACCTTC,CASSQSEGAYGYTF
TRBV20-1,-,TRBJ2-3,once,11,TGCAGTGCTAGGGGTCGAGATACGCAGTATTTT,CSARGRDTQYF